This TCR beta chain is from a study of blood T cell repertoires in COVID-19. As for the study in general: COVID-19 samples collected from the United States, Italy and Spain covered acute and convalescent phases. T cells, B-cell-depleted T cells, or PBMCs supplied cDNA or gDNA.

J lost 3 bases, V lost 6 bases, and 7 bases had no gene match. The CDR3 has 15 residues. The germline V gene has CDR1 MNHEY and CDR2 SVGAGI. This clone was found a few times. In the original processing: Quantification of nucleated cells was approximated via reference gene primer amplification. Some clones are missing from TCRdb's copy, which holds only in-frame ones; the method was immunoSEQ multiplex PCR. Clone size and the V and J calls come from that table; the DNA yielded D and trimming. The sample holds some 380,000 clones, around 89% seen once. Sequencing was done on a sample of peripheral blood. The origin of this receptor is a man younger than 35 with active or convalescent COVID-19. The chain links TRBV6-5 to TRBJ1-3, with 8 bases that match TRBD1. CDR3: CASSQTGGNGNTIYF. For the CDR3, the DNA is TGTGCCAGCAGCCAAACAGGGGGTAATGGAAACACCATATATTTT.